Each of the 13 T cell receptor beta chains below was sequenced from the same sample in a study of blood T cell repertoires in COVID-19 (dated by TCRdb to between 2020 and 2021). The library was built by means of the immunoSEQ multiplex PCR assay. TCRdb carries this immuneACCESS record with in-frame sequences only. Its versions omit some clonotypes, under half of them owing to an unresolved V gene in the studies checked, with the rest unexplained. Recorded for this sample are about 270,000 clones; 88% of them occurred a single time. Around 2.9% of the sample is held by the ten biggest clonotypes. The sample comprised PBMCs or T cells enriched from blood (not recorded which). These receptors came from a woman between 45 and 65 years old who had recovered from COVID-19.

V usage is TRBV28 and J usage is TRBJ1-5; a weak D match, TRBD1 (6 bases). The CDR3 runs 15 residues. V lost 5 bases and J 2 bases, leaving 13 bases between the germline ends. Germline V gene sequence: CDR1 MDHEN, CDR2 SYDVKM. For the CDR3, the DNA is TGTGCCAGCAGTGAACAGGGCTGGGGCAATCAGCCCCAGCATTTT. Its translation: CASSEQGWGNQPQHF.

This chain links TRBV29-1 with TRBJ1-5; 7 positions agree with TRBD1. CDR3 length equals 13 residues. V lost 6 bases and J lost 6; bases outside the gene matches: 8. Germline lookup yields CDR1 SQVTM and CDR2 ANQGSEA. CDR3 sequence (DNA): TGCAGCGTGACGACAGGGCTAGGTCAGCCCCAGCATTTT. The encoded protein is CSVTTGLGQPQHF.

The chain couples TRBV2 to TRBJ2-1, with TRBD2 identical over 9 bases. CDR1 and CDR2 (germline): SNHLY, FYNNEI. With 4 bases clipped from V and 2 bases from J, the junction kept 6 bases outside the gene matches. The CDR3 consists of 16 residues. CDR3 sequence: CASSGGSGSTYNEQFF. DNA for the CDR3: TGTGCCAGCAGTGGAGGTAGCGGGAGTACCTACAATGAGCAGTTCTTC.

The chain couples TRBV27 to TRBJ1-1; D is perhaps TRBD1 (6 bases). CDR3 size: 15 residues. Germline assignment: CDR1 MNHEY and CDR2 SMNVEV (reference sequence). V was shortened by 5 bases and J by 5 bases, with 18 bases between the two germline ends. The CDR3 DNA reads as TGTGCCAGCAGTATGTCGGGGGGCGCTTGGACTGAAGCTTTCTTT. Translating gives CASSMSGGAWTEAFF.

V gene TRBV6-5 combines with J gene TRBJ2-1, with TRBD1 matching 8 bases. This CDR3 has 15 amino acids. V lost 4 bases, J lost 8 bases, and 10 bases stayed unmatched. Germline CDR1 and CDR2: MNHEY and SVGAGI. Here the CDR3 DNA reads TGTGCCAGCAGTTCCTATGGACAGGGTCGCGATGAGCAGTTCTTC. It codes for CASSSYGQGRDEQFF.

The chain is built from TRBV3-1 (or the pseudogene TRBV3-2) and TRBJ1-3, with D tentatively TRBD1 (5 bases). The germline V gene encodes CDR1 LGHDT and CDR2 YNNKEL (reference sequence). The CDR3 totals 15 residues. Trimming took 4 bases from V and 4 from J, leaving 14 bases between them. The CDR3 sequence is CASSPRDGRGNTIYF. The CDR3 coding sequence is TGTGCCAGCAGCCCTCGGGACGGGAGAGGAAACACCATATATTTT.

J is TRBJ1-5 and V is TRBV30, with 7 bases identical to TRBD1. Losses at the gene ends were 0 bases for V and 2 bases for J; bases not matched to a gene: 4. This CDR3 has 15 residues. CDR1 is GTSNPN and CDR2 is SVGIG in the germline V gene (reference sequence). CDR3 residues: CAWSVGQARNQPQHF. Written as DNA, the CDR3 is TGTGCCTGGAGTGTAGGACAGGCTCGCAATCAGCCCCAGCATTTT.

The chain combines TRBV6-1 with TRBJ1-5; no clear D. Trimming pared 1 base from V and 3 bases from J, leaving 10 bases between. Germline V gives CDR1 MNHNS, CDR2 SASEGT. There are 15 residues in the CDR3. The CDR3 loop is CASSEGLTFNQPQHF. As DNA, the CDR3 is TGTGCCAGCAGTGAAGGACTTACCTTCAATCAGCCCCAGCATTTT.

This chain connects TRBV5-1 to TRBJ2-3; 9 bases line up with TRBD1. Trimming removed 4 bases from V and 5 bases from J; junction bases left unmatched: 5. CDR1 is SGHRS, CDR2 YFSETQ, per germline. This CDR3 has 14 residues. CDR3 in amino acids: CASSPGQGIDTQYF. DNA of the CDR3: TGCGCCAGCAGCCCTGGACAGGGGATAGATACGCAGTATTTT.

The chain carries TRBV28 and TRBJ1-5; D gene ambiguous. The CDR3 runs 13 residues. The V and J ends lost 3 bases and 4 bases respectively, with 7 bases between them. Germline values: CDR1 MDHEN, CDR2 SYDVKM. CDR3 in DNA: TGTGCCAGCAGTTTTGCCCGGAATCAGCCCCAGCATTTT. The encoded protein is CASSFARNQPQHF.

The chain uses TRBV6-5 and TRBJ1-1; 7 bases match TRBD1. The ends lost 6 bases at V and 4 bases at J; junction bases unmatched: 8. CDR1 and CDR2 from the germline V gene are MNHEY and SVGAGI. The CDR3 is 14 amino acids. DNA of the CDR3: TGTGCCAGCAGCCGGACAGGAAGGGGCACTGAAGCTTTCTTT. Protein product: CASSRTGRGTEAFF.

This clone was seen once. The V gene is TRBV4-1, the J gene TRBJ2-1; D possibly corresponds to TRBD2 (5 bases). The CDR3 consists of 18 residues. The V and J ends lost 0 bases and 4 bases respectively, with 19 bases between them. Germline values: CDR1 MGHRA, CDR2 YSYEKL. CDR3 sequence: CASSQDYSAESKYNEQFF. CDR3 coding DNA: TGCGCCAGCAGCCAAGATTACTCAGCGGAATCTAAATACAATGAGCAGTTCTTC.

This chain uses TRBV19 with TRBJ2-7; the match to TRBD2 covers 7 bases. The CDR3 length is 13 residues. V lost 6 bases, J lost 7 bases, and 9 bases stayed unmatched. Germline V gene sequence: CDR1 LNHDA, CDR2 SQIVND (reference sequence). The CDR3 region is CASSRLGGGEQYF. The CDR3 DNA reads as TGTGCCAGTAGCCGTCTCGGGGGAGGGGAGCAGTACTTC.